Listed below are T cell receptor beta chains from one sample, sequenced in a study of response to subunit inactivated influenza vaccine. TCRdb re-called the RT-PCR reads with MiXCR, one entry per CDR3 protein. Of under 950,000 distinct CDR3 sequences in the sample, 21% were seen once. The specimen comprised PBMCs from blood, sampled 4 to 6 days after vaccination. The source is a man aged 45-65 years who received an inactivated influenza vaccine. CDR3s include the opening cysteine and the closing phenylalanine or tryptophan. Each record gives: V gene, J gene, D gene, CDR3 protein. A D gene is named only where the DNA matches it firmly.

V: TRBV11-3; J: TRBJ2-1; D: TRBD1; CDR3: CASSVRPGQGIDEQFF
V: TRBV10-3; J: TRBJ2-7; D: TRBD1; CDR3: CAISARQGDYYEQYF
V: TRBV5-6; J: TRBJ2-2; D: -; CDR3: CASSLGAGTFNTGELFF
V: TRBV7-2; J: TRBJ2-3; D: -; CDR3: CASSLGTGVAGDTQYF
V: TRBV28; J: TRBJ1-4; D: -; CDR3: CASNRELNEKLFF
V: TRBV7-9; J: TRBJ2-7; D: TRBD2; CDR3: CASSFLSGSPTKYF
V: TRBV6-5; J: TRBJ2-3; D: TRBD2; CDR3: CASSSDRAGGPSDTQYF
V: TRBV28; J: TRBJ2-1; D: -; CDR3: CASSPRVSNEQFF
V: TRBV20-1; J: TRBJ2-7; D: -; CDR3: CSALVQAPSEQYF
V: TRBV6-1; J: TRBJ1-2; D: -; CDR3: CASSQYGRPLNYGYTF
V: TRBV29-1; J: TRBJ1-5; D: TRBD1; CDR3: CSVSGTGSSNQPQHF
V: TRBV7-2; J: TRBJ2-7; D: TRBD1; CDR3: CASSLLPGGITYEQYF
V: TRBV5-4; J: TRBJ2-3; D: TRBD2; CDR3: CASSFPGRTRDEDTQYF